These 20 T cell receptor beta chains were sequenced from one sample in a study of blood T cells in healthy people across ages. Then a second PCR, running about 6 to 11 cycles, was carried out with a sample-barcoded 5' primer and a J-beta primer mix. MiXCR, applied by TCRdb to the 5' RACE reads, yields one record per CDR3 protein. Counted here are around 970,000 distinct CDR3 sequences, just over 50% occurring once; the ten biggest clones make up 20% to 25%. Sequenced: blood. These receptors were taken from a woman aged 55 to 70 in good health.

The CDR3: CASSLTGTLNQPQHF. CDR3 sequence (DNA): TGTGCCAGCAGTTTGACAGGGACACTAAATCAGCCCCAGCATTTT. The V gene is TRBV5-6, the J gene TRBJ1-5; 7 bases align to TRBD1. Trimming took 5 bases from V and 4 from J; bases not matched to a gene: 9. CDR1 and CDR2 (germline): SGHDT, YYEEEE. The CDR3 has 15 amino acids. The full variable domain, in which reference TRBV5-6 and TRBJ1-5 provide the parts outside the CDR3, is DAGVTQSPTHLIKTRGQQVTLRCSPKSGHDTVSWYQQALGQGPQFIFQYYEEEERQRGNFPDRFSGHQFPNYSSELNVNALLLGDSALYLCASSLTGTLNQPQHFGDGTRLSIL.

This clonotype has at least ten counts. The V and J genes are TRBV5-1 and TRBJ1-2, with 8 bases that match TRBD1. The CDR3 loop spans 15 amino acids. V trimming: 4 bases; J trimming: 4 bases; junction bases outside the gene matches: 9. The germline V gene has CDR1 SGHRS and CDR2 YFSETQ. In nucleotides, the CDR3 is TGCGCCAGCAGCCGAGCGGCAGGGGGCGCCTATGGCTACACCTTC. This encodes CASSRAAGGAYGYTF.

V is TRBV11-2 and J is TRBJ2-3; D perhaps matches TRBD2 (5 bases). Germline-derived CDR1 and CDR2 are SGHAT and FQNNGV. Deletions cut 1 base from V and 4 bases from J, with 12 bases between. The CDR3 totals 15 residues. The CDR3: CASSLGGEDPDTQYF. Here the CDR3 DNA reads TGTGCCAGCAGCTTAGGGGGAGAGGATCCAGATACGCAGTATTTT. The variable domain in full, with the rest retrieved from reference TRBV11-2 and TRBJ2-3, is EAGVAQSPRYKIIEKRQSVAFWCNPISGHATLYWYQQILGQGPKLLIQFQNNGVVDDSQLPKDRFSAERLKGVDSTLKIQPAKLEDSAVYLCASSLGGEDPDTQYFGPGTRLTVL.

The CDR3 sequence is CASSPQMNTEAFF. DNA for the CDR3: TGTGCCAGCAGCCCTCAGATGAACACTGAAGCTTTCTTT. V is TRBV28 and J is TRBJ1-1; D ambiguous. In germline, CDR1 is MDHEN, CDR2 SYDVKM. V lost 6 bases to trimming and J lost 0 bases, with 8 bases between them. This CDR3 region has 13 residues.

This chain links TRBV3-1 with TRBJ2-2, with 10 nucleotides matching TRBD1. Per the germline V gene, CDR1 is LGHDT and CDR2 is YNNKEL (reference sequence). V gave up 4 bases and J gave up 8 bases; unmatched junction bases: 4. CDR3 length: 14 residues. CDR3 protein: CASSRDRGPGELFF. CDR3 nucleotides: TGTGCCAGCAGCCGAGACAGGGGGCCGGGGGAGCTGTTTTTT. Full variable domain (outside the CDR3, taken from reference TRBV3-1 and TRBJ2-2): DTAVSQTPKYLVTQMGNDKSIKCEQNLGHDTMYWYKQDSKKFLKIMFSYNNKELIINETVPNRFSPKSPDKAHLNLHINSLELGDSAVYFCASSRDRGPGELFFGEGSRLTVL.

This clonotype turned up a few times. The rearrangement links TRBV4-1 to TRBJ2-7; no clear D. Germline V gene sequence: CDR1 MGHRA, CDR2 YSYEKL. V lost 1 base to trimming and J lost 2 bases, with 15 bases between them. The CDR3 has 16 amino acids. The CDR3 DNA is TGCGCCAGCAGCCAAGTTTCGGCGGATCCTACCTACGAGCAGTACTTC. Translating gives CASSQVSADPTYEQYF.

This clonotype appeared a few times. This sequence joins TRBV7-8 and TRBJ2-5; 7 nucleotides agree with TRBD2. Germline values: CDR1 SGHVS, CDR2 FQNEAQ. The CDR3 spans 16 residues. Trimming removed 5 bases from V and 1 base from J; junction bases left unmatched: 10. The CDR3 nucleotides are TGTGCCAGCAGCGTTAGACGTAGCGGGCGCCAAGAGACCCAGTACTTC. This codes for CASSVRRSGRQETQYF.

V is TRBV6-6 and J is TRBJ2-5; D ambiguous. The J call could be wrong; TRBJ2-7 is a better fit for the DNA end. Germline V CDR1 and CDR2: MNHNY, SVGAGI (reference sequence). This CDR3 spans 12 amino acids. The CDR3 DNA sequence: TGTGCCAGCGGCCCACTGACCTACGAGCAGTACTTC. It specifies CASGPLTYEQYF.

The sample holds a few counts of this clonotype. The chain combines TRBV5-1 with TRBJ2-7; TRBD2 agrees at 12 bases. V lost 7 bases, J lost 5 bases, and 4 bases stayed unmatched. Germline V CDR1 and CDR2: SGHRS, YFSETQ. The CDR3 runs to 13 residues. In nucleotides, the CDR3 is TGCGCCAGCTTCAGGACTAGCGGGGACGAGCAGTACTTC. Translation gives CASFRTSGDEQYF.

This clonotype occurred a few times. The chain's CDR3 is CASSQGFNEQFF. DNA of the CDR3: TGTGCCAGCAGTCAGGGTTTCAATGAGCAGTTCTTC. The J gene is TRBJ2-1, the V gene TRBV7-9; D possibly corresponds to TRBD1 (5 bases). Trimming stripped 6 bases from V and 6 bases from J, with 9 bases between. The CDR3 runs 12 residues. The V gene's germline CDR1 is SEHNR and CDR2 FQNEAQ (reference sequence).

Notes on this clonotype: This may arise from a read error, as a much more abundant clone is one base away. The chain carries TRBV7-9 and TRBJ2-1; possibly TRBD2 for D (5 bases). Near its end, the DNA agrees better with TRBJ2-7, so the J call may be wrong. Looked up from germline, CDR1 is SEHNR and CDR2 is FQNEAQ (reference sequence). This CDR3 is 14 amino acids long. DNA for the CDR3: TGTGCCAGCAGCTTCCGGGATCTCGGGAATGAGCAGTACTTC. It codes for CASSFRDLGNEQYF.

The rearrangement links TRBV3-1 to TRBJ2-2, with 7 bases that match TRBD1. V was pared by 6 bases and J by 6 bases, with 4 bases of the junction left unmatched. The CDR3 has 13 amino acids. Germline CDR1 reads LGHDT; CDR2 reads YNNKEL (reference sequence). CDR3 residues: CASRDRESGELFF. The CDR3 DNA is TGTGCCAGCAGAGACAGGGAATCCGGGGAGCTGTTTTTT.

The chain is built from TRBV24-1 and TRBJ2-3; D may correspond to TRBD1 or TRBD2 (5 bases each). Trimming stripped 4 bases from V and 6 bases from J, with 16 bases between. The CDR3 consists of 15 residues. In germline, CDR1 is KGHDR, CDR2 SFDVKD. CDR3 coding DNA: TGTGCCACCAGTGACCCCGGGACCCTCGAGGATACGCAGTATTTT. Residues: CATSDPGTLEDTQYF.

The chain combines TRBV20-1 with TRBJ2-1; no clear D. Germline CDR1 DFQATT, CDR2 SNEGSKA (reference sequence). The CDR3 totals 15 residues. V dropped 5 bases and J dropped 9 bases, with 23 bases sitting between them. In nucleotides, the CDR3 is TGCAGTGCTCTTACCCGATCTAGTCCCGTCGGTGAGCAGTTCTTC. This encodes CSALTRSSPVGEQFF.

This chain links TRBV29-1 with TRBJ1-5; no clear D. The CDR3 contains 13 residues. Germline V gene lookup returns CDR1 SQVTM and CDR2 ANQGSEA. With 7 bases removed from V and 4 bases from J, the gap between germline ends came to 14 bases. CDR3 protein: CSEGTVANQPQHF. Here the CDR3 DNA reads TGCAGCGAAGGCACGGTAGCAAATCAGCCCCAGCATTTT.

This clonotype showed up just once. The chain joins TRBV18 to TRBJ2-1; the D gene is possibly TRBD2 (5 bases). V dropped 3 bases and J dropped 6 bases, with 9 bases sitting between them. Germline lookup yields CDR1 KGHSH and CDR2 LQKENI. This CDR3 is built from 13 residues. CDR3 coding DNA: TGTGCCAGCTCACCTCTACGGGGCAATGAGCAGTTCTTC. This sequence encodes CASSPLRGNEQFF.

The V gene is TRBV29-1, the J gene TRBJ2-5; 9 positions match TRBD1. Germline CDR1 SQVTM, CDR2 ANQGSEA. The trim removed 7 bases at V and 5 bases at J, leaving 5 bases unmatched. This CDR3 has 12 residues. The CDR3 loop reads CSGRQGGETQYF. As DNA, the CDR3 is TGCAGCGGCAGACAGGGGGGGGAGACCCAGTACTTC.

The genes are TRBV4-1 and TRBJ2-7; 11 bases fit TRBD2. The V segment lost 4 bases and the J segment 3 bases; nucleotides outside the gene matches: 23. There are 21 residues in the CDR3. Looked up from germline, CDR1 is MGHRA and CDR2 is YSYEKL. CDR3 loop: CASSPEHRGPGLAERGYEQYF. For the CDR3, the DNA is TGCGCCAGCAGCCCTGAACACAGGGGACCGGGACTAGCGGAGAGAGGCTACGAGCAGTACTTC.

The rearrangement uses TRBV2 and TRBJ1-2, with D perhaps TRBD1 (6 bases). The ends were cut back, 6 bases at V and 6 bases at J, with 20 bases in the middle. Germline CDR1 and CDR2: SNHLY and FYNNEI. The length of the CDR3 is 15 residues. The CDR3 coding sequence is TGTGCCAGCAGCGGGCAACAGGGCTTTGATGATGGCTACACCTTC. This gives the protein CASSGQQGFDDGYTF.

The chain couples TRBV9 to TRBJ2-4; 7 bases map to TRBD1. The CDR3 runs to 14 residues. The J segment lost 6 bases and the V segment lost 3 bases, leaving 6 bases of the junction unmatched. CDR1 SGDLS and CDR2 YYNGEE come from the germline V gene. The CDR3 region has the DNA TGTGCCAGCAGCGGGGGACAGCTTGGAAACATTCAGTACTTC. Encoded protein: CASSGGQLGNIQYF.